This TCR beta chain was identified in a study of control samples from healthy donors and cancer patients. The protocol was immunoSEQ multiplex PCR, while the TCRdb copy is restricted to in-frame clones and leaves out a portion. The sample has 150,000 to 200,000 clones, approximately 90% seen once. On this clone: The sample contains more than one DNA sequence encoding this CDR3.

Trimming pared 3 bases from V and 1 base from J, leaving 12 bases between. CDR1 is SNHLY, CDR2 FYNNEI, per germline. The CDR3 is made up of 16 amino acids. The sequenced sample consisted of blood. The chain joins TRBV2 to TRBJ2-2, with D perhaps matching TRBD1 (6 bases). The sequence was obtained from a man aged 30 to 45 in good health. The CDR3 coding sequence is TGTGCCAGCAGTGATGGTGGGGGCGGGAACACCGGGGAGCTGTTTTTT. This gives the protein CASSDGGGGNTGELFF.